The T cell receptor (beta chain) described here comes from a study of T cells in Graves' hyperthyroidism and ophthalmopathy (dated by TCRdb to between 2018 and 2020). About the full investigation: Peripheral blood samples were taken at initial diagnosis, before any treatment was given. To identify TCR V-J signatures that set the groups apart, the researchers used a discovery cohort of approximately 98 patients, made up of under 50 with Graves' ophthalmopathy and around 58 with stable Graves' hyperthyroidism. An independent validation cohort of around 19 hyperthyroidism patients and 17 patients who later progressed to ophthalmopathy tested prospective prediction of ophthalmopathy. Once sampling was done, hyperthyroidism patients were given methimazole at a starting dose of 30 mg daily, whereas ophthalmopathy patients were given high-dose intravenous methylprednisolone. The paper reports TCR Vbeta CDR3 sequencing of more than 120 peripheral blood samples: approximately 43 ophthalmopathy, roughly 80 hyperthyroidism and approximately 17 progressor patients. In addition, the study compared T-cell repertoires in thyroid tissue and in blood from about 6 Graves' hyperthyroidism patients. The roughly 100 discovery patients were divided at random into training and test sets in a 7:3 ratio.

Ophthalmopathy patients had moderately to severely active disease, Clinical Activity Score of at least 3, NOSPECS grade of at least 4, and duration under 3 months. Exclusion was applied to patients with uncontrolled infections, other autoimmune diseases, pregnancy or lactation. Diagnoses were established on the basis of clinical symptoms, serum thyroxine and TRAb, thyroid ultrasound, and orbital computed tomography. PBMCs were isolated from around 10 ml of fresh peripheral blood by Ficoll-Paque density gradient centrifugation. Total RNA was extracted with Trizol reagent, and quality was checked on an Agilent 2100 Bioanalyzer. Based on the germline V gene, the CDR1 and CDR2 sequences are MNHEY and SVGEGT. Trimming at the junction amounts to 6 bases on V and 8 bases on J, and the germline ends lie 23 bases apart. The CDR3 has 16 amino acids, counting the end cysteine and phenylalanine. The sequence is cut down to CDR3 DNA, 48 bases in frame from base 1.

The TCR beta CDR3 regions were amplified from RNA transcripts. For the first round of RT-PCR on the TCR CDR3, the HTBI primer set was used together with the Qiagen OneStep RT-PCR kit. Libraries were constructed in a second round of multiplex PCR, after which size selection and purification were carried out. Paired-end sequencing of the libraries was performed with 100 bp reads on an Illumina HiSeq2000. The paper's data handling went like this. SOAPnuke was used to process the raw data, with reads discarded if the reads contained adapters or uncalled bases, had a mean Phred below 15, or lacked an exact constant-primer or identifier match. High-quality paired reads were merged with COPE v1.2.5, and unique nucleotide sequences were defined as clonotypes. Clonotypes were aligned to IMGT TRBV, TRBD and TRBJ reference segments using MiTCR v1.1. Analysis was restricted to V-J combinations with a frequency above 0.0001, which covered about 99% of repertoires. A TCS score was defined as the ratio of F50 (clonal expansion) to E x V (chaos), with BLOSUM62-based TCRdist applied between CDR3 peptides within each V-J. Welch's t-statistics and random forest reduced around 520 V-J features to 10 to 15, which were used in a naive Bayes classifier (R e1071). TCRdb cleaned the public reads at Q25 with fastp, built clones with MiXCR and kept in-frame beta chains. Merged by CDR3 protein, the rows form single entries marked with the most common genes and DNA. The V and J calls reflect TCRdb's pipeline rather than the authors' work. Counted in this sample were around 600,000 distinct CDR3 sequences; about 16% of them appeared once. The top ten constitute more than 3% of the sample.

Turning to this clonotype: The antigen it binds to is not known. The sample holds no much larger clone one base away, and base qualities are not on file.

Summary of the overall study and its limitations: Most expanded thyroid clonotypes (frequency above 0.001) were also detected in blood, suggesting blood repertoires may reflect thyroid immune responses. A model built on a 13 V-J signature distinguished ophthalmopathy from stable hyperthyroidism, reaching 85% to 90% sensitivity and under 84% specificity in cross-validation and 80%/75% in testing. In validation, the model predicted progression to ophthalmopathy a median of roughly 6.1 months before onset, with roughly 71% sensitivity and roughly 72% specificity. No statistical method was used to fix the sample size in advance, and group allocation was not hidden from the investigators.

The source of this sequence is a middle-aged woman with Graves' ophthalmopathy. The chain is assembled from TRBV6-2 or TRBV6-3 and TRBJ2-1; TRBD1 could be the D gene, as 6 bases match. Sequencing was done on a sample of blood. The nucleotide sequence is given as TGTGCCAGCAGCCATCAACTTCCCGGGACAATCGATGAGCAGTTCTTC. Its translation reads: CASSHQLPGTIDEQFF.